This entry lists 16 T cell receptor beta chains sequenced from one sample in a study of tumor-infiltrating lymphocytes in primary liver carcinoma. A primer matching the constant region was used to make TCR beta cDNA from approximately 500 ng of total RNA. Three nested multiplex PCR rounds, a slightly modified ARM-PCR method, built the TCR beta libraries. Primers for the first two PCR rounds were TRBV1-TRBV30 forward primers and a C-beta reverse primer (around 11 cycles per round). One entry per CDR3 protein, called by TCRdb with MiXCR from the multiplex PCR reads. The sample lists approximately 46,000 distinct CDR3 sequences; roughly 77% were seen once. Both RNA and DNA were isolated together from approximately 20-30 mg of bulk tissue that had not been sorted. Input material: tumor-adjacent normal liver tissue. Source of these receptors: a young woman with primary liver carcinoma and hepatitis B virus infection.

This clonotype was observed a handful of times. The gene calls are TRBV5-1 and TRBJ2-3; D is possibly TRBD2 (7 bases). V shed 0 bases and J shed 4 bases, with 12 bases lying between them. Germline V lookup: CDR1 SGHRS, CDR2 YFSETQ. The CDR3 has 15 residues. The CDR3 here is CASSLDRGGADTQYF. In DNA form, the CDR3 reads TGCGCCAGCAGCTTGGACCGCGGGGGCGCAGATACGCAGTATTTT.

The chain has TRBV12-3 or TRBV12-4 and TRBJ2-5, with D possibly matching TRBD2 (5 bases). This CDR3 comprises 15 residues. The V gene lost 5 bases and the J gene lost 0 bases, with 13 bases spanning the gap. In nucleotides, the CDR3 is TGTGCCAGCAGTATAGAGGGCCCGTACCAAGAGACCCAGTACTTC. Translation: CASSIEGPYQETQYF.

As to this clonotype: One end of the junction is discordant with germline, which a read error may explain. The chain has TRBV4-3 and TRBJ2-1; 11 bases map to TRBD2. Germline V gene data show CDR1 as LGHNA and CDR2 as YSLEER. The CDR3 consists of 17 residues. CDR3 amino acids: CSSSPNGRLAGGSEQFF. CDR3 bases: TGCTCCAGCAGCCCGAATGGCAGGCTAGCGGGAGGAAGTGAACAGTTCTTC.

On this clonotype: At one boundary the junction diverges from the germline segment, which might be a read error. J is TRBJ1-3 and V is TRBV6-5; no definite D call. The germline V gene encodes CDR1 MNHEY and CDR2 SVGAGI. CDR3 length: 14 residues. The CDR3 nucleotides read TGTGTCAGCAGTTACGCCCCCTCTGGAAACATCATATATTTT. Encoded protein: CVSSYAPSGNIIYF.

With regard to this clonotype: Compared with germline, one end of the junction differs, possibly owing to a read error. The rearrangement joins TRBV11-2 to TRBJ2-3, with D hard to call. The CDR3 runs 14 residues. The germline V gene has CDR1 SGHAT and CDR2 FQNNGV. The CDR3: CTSSLPLSTDTQYF. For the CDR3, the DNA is TGTACCAGCAGCTTACCACTGAGCACAGATACGCAATATTTT.

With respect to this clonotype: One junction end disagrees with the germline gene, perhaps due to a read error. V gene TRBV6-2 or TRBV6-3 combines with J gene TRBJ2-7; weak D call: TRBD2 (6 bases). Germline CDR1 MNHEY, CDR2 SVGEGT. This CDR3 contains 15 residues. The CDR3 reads CAISYSFTGVHEQYF. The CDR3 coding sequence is TGTGCCATCAGTTACTCGTTTACGGGAGTCCACGAGCAGTACTTC.

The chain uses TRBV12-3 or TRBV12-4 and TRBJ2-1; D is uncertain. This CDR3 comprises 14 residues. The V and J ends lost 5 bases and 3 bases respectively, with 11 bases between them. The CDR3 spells CASSLTALYNEQFF. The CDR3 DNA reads TGTGCCAGCAGTCTGACTGCCCTCTACAATGAGCAGTTCTTC.

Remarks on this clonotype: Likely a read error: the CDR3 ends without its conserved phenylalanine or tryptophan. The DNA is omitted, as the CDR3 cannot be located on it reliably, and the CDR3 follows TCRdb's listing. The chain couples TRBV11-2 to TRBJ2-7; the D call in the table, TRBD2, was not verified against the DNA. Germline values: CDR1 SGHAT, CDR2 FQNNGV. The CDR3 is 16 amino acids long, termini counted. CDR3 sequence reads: CASSFGGRALGREEYL.

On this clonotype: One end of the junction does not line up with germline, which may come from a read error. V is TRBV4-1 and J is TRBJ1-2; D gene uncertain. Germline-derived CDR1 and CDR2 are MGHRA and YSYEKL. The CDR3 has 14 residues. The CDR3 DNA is TGCGCCACCAGCCGCTACACATCTAACTATGGCTACACCTTC. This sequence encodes CATSRYTSNYGYTF.

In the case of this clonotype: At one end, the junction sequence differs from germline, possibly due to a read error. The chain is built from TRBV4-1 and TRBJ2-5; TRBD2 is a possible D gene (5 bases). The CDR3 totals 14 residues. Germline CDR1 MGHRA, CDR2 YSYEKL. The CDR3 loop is CANSLEERAVTQYF. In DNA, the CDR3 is TGTGCCAACAGCCTAGAAGAGAGGGCCGTGACCCAGTACTTC.

The CDR3 spells CNAGGGLDGPQHF. CDR3 sequence (DNA): TGCAACGCGGGGGGGGGCCTAGACGGTCCCCAGCATTTT. This chain connects TRBV29-1 to TRBJ1-5; D possibly corresponds to TRBD1 (6 bases). The CDR3 length is 13 residues. Germline lookup yields CDR1 SQVTM and CDR2 ANQGSEA.

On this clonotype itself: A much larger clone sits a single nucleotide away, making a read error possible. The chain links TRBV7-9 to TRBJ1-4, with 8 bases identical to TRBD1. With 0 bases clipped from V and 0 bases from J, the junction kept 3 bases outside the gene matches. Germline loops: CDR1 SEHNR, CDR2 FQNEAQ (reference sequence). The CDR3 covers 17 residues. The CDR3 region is CASSLARTGSTNEKLFF. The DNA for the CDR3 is TGTGCCAGCAGCTTAGCGCGGACAGGGTCAACTAATGAAAAACTGTTTTTT.

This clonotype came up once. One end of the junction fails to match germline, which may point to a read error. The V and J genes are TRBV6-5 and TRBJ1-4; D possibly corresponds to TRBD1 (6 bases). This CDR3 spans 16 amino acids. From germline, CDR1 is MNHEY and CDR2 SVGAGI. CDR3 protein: CTSSDQGHYSNEKLFF. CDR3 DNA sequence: TGTACCAGCAGTGACCAGGGGCACTATAGCAATGAAAAACTGTTTTTT.

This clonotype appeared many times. Here the CDR3 reads CASSYLASGSSEQYF. In DNA form, the CDR3 reads TGTGCCAGCAGTTACCTGGCTAGCGGGAGTAGTGAGCAGTACTTC. This chain connects TRBV6-5 to TRBJ2-7, with TRBD2 identical over 10 bases. CDR1 is MNHEY, CDR2 SVGAGI, per germline. The CDR3 contains 15 residues. The trim removed 2 bases at V and 7 bases at J, leaving 8 bases unmatched.

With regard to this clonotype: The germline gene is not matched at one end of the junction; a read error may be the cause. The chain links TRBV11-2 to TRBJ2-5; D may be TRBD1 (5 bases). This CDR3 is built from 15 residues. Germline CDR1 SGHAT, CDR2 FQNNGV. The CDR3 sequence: CAGSFLTTAAETQYF. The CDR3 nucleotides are TGTGCCGGCAGCTTTCTGACGACAGCCGCTGAAACCCAGTACTTC.

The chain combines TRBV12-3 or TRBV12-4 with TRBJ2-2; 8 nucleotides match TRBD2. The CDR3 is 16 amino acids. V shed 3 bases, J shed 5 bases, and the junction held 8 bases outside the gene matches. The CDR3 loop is CASSLRTSRSTGELFF. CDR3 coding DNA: TGTGCCAGCAGTTTGAGGACTAGCAGGAGTACCGGGGAGCTGTTTTTT.